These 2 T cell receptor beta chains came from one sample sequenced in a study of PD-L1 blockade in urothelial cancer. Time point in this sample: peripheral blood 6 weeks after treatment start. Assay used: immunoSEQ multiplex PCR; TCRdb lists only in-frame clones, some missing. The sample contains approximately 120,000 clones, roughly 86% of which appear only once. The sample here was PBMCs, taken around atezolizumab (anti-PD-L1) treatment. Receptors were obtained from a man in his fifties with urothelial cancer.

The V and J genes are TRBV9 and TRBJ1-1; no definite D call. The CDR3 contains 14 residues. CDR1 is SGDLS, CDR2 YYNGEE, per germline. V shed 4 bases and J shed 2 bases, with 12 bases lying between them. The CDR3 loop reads CASSRSGINTEAFF. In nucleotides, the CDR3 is TGTGCCAGCAGCCGCTCGGGAATAAACACTGAAGCTTTCTTT.

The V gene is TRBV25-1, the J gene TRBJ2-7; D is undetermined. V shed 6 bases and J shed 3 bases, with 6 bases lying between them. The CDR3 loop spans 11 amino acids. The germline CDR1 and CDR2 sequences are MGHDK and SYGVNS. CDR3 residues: CASRYSYEQYF. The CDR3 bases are TGTGCCAGCAGGTACAGCTACGAGCAGTACTTC.